This T cell receptor (beta chain) was captured in a study of blood T cell repertoires in COVID-19. Background on the study: T cells, B-cell-depleted T cells, or PBMCs supplied cDNA or gDNA.

CDR3 size: 14 residues. V shed 8 bases and J 7 bases; nucleotides not matched to a gene: 6. Germline loops: CDR1 MGHRA, CDR2 YSYEKL. Assay used: immunoSEQ multiplex PCR; TCRdb lists only in-frame clones, some missing. The sample consists of about 78,000 clones, about 93% of them appearing once. The sequenced sample consisted of peripheral blood. The receptor was isolated from a woman of 80 years or more with acute or convalescent COVID-19. This chain joins TRBV4-1 and TRBJ1-6; 9 bases are a match to TRBD1. CDR3 bases: TGCGCCAGCGGCTCCGGGACAGGGAATTCACCCCTCCACTTT. Its protein is CASGSGTGNSPLHF.